A single sample is the source of the 22 T cell receptor beta chains below, sequenced in a study of T cells in tumors after PD-1 blockade. Using immunoSEQ multiplex PCR, the repertoire was profiled, and TCRdb retains in-frame clones only, with some absent. The sample carries about 33,000 clones, roughly 78% recorded once. Here the sequenced sample was PBMCs, taken before anti-PD-1 treatment. These receptors all come from a human donor with basal cell carcinoma.

The rearrangement joins TRBV7-3 to TRBJ2-3; TRBD2 agrees at 11 bases. The CDR3 is 14 residues long. V trimming: 4 bases; J trimming: 7 bases; junction bases outside the gene matches: 4. The germline gives CDR1 SGHTA, CDR2 FQGTGA. CDR3 bases: TGTGCCAGCAGCTACGGGACTAGCGGAAATACGCAGTATTTT. Protein: CASSYGTSGNTQYF.

The chain has TRBV11-1 and TRBJ2-1, with a possible D match to TRBD1 (6 bases). Trimming cost V 5 bases and J 7 bases, with 9 bases left between them. CDR1 is SGHAT and CDR2 is FQDESV in the germline V gene (reference sequence). CDR3 length: 12 amino acids. The CDR3 DNA sequence: TGTGCCAGCAGCCGCACAGGGAATGAGCAGTTCTTC. The encoded protein is CASSRTGNEQFF.

This chain joins TRBV28 and TRBJ1-5; D ambiguous. Looked up from germline, CDR1 is MDHEN and CDR2 is SYDVKM. The CDR3 is made up of 14 amino acids. Trimming took off 3 bases at V and 0 bases at J, with 6 bases between the two ends. CDR3 in amino acids: CASSLQVSNQPQHF. DNA for the CDR3: TGTGCCAGCAGTTTGCAGGTTAGCAATCAGCCCCAGCATTTT.

The V gene is TRBV5-1, the J gene TRBJ2-7; 8 bases line up with TRBD1. CDR3 size: 13 residues. The V gene's germline CDR1 is SGHRS and CDR2 YFSETQ. Trimming cost V 4 bases and J 2 bases; bases outside gene matches: 2. DNA of the CDR3: TGCGCCAGCAGCGCGACAGGGGCCTACGAGCAGTACTTC. Protein sequence: CASSATGAYEQYF. Together with reference TRBV5-1 and TRBJ2-7, the CDR3 gives the full variable domain: KAGVTQTPRYLIKTRGQQVTLSCSPISGHRSVSWYQQTPGQGLQFLFEYFSETQRNKGNFPGRFSGRQFSNSRSEMNVSTLELGDSALYLCASSATGAYEQYFGPGTRLTVT.

The chain couples TRBV6-5 to TRBJ2-7; D call uncertain. V was cut by 2 bases and J by 3 bases, with 5 bases left in between. The CDR3 has 12 amino acids. CDR1 and CDR2 from the germline V gene are MNHEY and SVGAGI. The CDR3 nucleotides are TGTGCCAGCAGTTACGATGGCTACGAGCAGTACTTC. Residues: CASSYDGYEQYF.

The rearrangement uses TRBV6-2 or TRBV6-3 and TRBJ1-6, with TRBD1 as a possible D gene (6 bases). Trimming left V 0 bases short and J 8 bases short, with 8 bases between. Germline V gives CDR1 MNHEY, CDR2 SVGEGT. The CDR3 extends over 14 amino acids. The CDR3 sequence: CASSYSGGHSPLHF. The CDR3 nucleotides read TGTGCCAGCAGTTACTCTGGGGGGCATTCACCCCTCCACTTT.

The chain carries TRBV28 and TRBJ1-2, with TRBD1 matching 7 bases. Per germline, CDR1 MDHEN and CDR2 SYDVKM. The length of the CDR3 is 13 residues. J gave up 4 bases and V 6 bases, and 5 bases lay outside the gene matches. CDR3 sequence reads: CASRVTGIYGYTF. CDR3 DNA: TGTGCCAGCAGGGTGACAGGGATCTATGGCTACACCTTC.

This clone appeared once. The chain links TRBV2 to TRBJ2-2, with TRBD2 identical over 8 bases. Unmatched junction bases numbered 12, after V lost 7 bases and J lost 8 bases. This CDR3 region has 15 residues. In germline, CDR1 is SNHLY, CDR2 FYNNEI. The CDR3 loop is CASMRAGADWGELFF. CDR3 DNA sequence: TGTGCCAGCATGCGAGCGGGAGCGGATTGGGGGGAGCTGTTTTTT.

CDR3 nucleotides: TGTGCCAGCAGTCTCGCCGGGACTACCTCCTACGAGCAGTACTTC. It codes for CASSLAGTTSYEQYF. This chain joins TRBV28 and TRBJ2-7, with 7 bases aligning to TRBD2. Germline lookup yields CDR1 MDHEN and CDR2 SYDVKM. J lost 0 bases, V lost 5 bases, and 7 bases had no gene match. This CDR3 is built from 15 residues.

The V and J genes are TRBV5-4 and TRBJ2-1; 7 bases agree with TRBD1. The CDR3 extends over 16 amino acids. Looked up from germline, CDR1 is SGHNT and CDR2 is YYREEE (reference sequence). V dropped 4 bases and J dropped 4; count of bases not matched to a gene: 11. The CDR3 DNA follows: TGTGCCAGCAGCCTCCCCCGGGGACAGAGTTACAATGAGCAGTTCTTC. It codes for CASSLPRGQSYNEQFF.

V and J are TRBV6-1 and TRBJ1-5; TRBD1 matches at 7 bases. Trimming took 1 base from V and 10 from J; bases not matched to a gene: 10. This CDR3 is built from 15 residues. Germline CDR1 and CDR2: MNHNS and SASEGT. DNA of the CDR3: TGTGCCAGCAGTGAAGTGCTTTCAGGGGGGGATCCCCAGCATTTT. Translated: CASSEVLSGGDPQHF.

The chain is built from TRBV19 and TRBJ2-7, with 11 bases matching TRBD1. Germline assignment: CDR1 LNHDA and CDR2 SQIVND (reference sequence). V lost 6 bases and J lost 0; bases outside the gene matches: 1. The CDR3 consists of 14 residues. The CDR3 region has the DNA TGTGCCAGTAGGGGGACAGGGGGCTCCTACGAGCAGTACTTC. This codes for CASRGTGGSYEQYF.

The chain recombines TRBV28 with TRBJ1-1, with 7 bases lining up with TRBD1. J was trimmed by 5 bases and V by 4 bases; bases with no gene match: 10. The CDR3 is 15 amino acids. The germline V gene has CDR1 MDHEN and CDR2 SYDVKM. The CDR3 spells CASSSPTGVWTEAFF. CDR3 nucleotide sequence: TGTGCCAGCAGTTCACCAACAGGGGTTTGGACTGAAGCTTTCTTT.

This chain connects TRBV5-4 to TRBJ2-4; 13 bases align to TRBD2. Germline loops: CDR1 SGHNT, CDR2 YYREEE (reference sequence). V was clipped by 0 bases and J by 4 bases; unmatched bases: 4. The CDR3 length is 17 residues. CDR3 bases: TGTGCCAGCAGCTTGGACACTAGCGGGGGGGAAAAAAACATTCAGTACTTC. Its translation: CASSLDTSGGEKNIQYF.

This clone was seen once. The rearrangement uses TRBV6-1 and TRBJ1-2; D is perhaps TRBD1 (6 bases). CDR1 is MNHNS, CDR2 SASEGT, per germline. The CDR3 has 13 amino acids. Trimming removed 0 bases at V and 7 bases at J, with 9 bases between. CDR3 amino acids: CASSEAQGSGYTF. CDR3 DNA sequence: TGTGCCAGCAGTGAAGCACAGGGAAGTGGCTACACCTTC.

This sequence joins TRBV12-3 or TRBV12-4 and TRBJ2-7; perhaps TRBD2 as D (6 bases). This CDR3 spans 13 amino acids. Trimming cost V 4 bases and J 2 bases, with 9 bases left between them. The CDR3 protein is CASSWRGPYEQYF. The DNA of the CDR3 is TGTGCCAGCAGTTGGAGGGGACCCTACGAGCAGTACTTC.

The chain carries TRBV15 and TRBJ2-3, with D perhaps matching TRBD1 (5 bases). This CDR3 region has 14 residues. Germline values: CDR1 LNHNV, CDR2 YYDKDF (reference sequence). V shed 6 bases and J shed 4 bases, with 14 bases lying between them. CDR3 residues: CATSTNKGPDTQYF. DNA of the CDR3: TGTGCCACCAGTACGAATAAGGGGCCAGATACGCAGTATTTT.

The V and J genes are TRBV19 and TRBJ1-1; D might be TRBD1 (5 bases). There are 13 residues in the CDR3. Trimming removed 7 bases from V and 1 base from J, with 10 bases in between. In germline, CDR1 is LNHDA, CDR2 SQIVND (reference sequence). The CDR3 bases are TGTGCCAGTACGGGACGGTCGAACACTGAAGCTTTCTTT. Its translation: CASTGRSNTEAFF. Combining the CDR3 with reference TRBV19 and TRBJ1-1 gives the whole variable domain DGGITQSPKYLFRKEGQNVTLSCEQNLNHDAMYWYRQDPGQGLRLIYYSQIVNDFQKGDIAEGYSVSREKKESFPLTVTSAQKNPTAFYLCASTGRSNTEAFFGQGTRLTVV.

V gene TRBV7-8 combines with J gene TRBJ2-3; no definite D call. Germline V gene data show CDR1 as SGHVS and CDR2 as FQNEAQ. Trimming pared 3 bases from V and 4 bases from J, leaving 2 bases between. The CDR3 runs 11 residues. The CDR3 DNA is TGTGCCAGCAGCTTGGCAGATACGCAGTATTTT. This encodes CASSLADTQYF.

The chain uses TRBV7-2 and TRBJ2-5, with TRBD2 matching 14 bases. This CDR3 spans 16 amino acids. Germline CDR1 is SGHTA and CDR2 is FQGNSA. V was pared by 5 bases and J by 5 bases, with 7 bases of the junction left unmatched. CDR3 in amino acids: CASSAGLAGGSETQYF. The CDR3, as DNA: TGTGCCAGCAGCGCTGGACTAGCGGGAGGTTCGGAGACCCAGTACTTC. Complete variable domain (other parts from reference TRBV7-2 and TRBJ2-5): GAGVSQSPSNKVTEKGKDVELRCDPISGHTALYWYRQSLGQGLEFLIYFQGNSAPDKSGLPSDRFSAERTGGSVSTLTIQRTQQEDSAVYLCASSAGLAGGSETQYFGPGTRLLVL.

A few counts support this clone. This chain connects TRBV4-3 to TRBJ1-2; a possible D gene is TRBD1 (5 bases). This CDR3 has 15 amino acids. Trimming removed 0 bases at V and 8 bases at J, with 16 bases between. Germline CDR1 LGHNA, CDR2 YSLEER. Written as DNA, the CDR3 is TGCGCCAGCAGCCAAGATCGGTCGGGAACAGGCGGCTACACCTTC. Translation: CASSQDRSGTGGYTF.

This chain uses TRBV7-6 with TRBJ1-1, with D perhaps matching TRBD1 (5 bases). The length of the CDR3 is 14 residues. V gave up 4 bases and J gave up 2 bases, with 11 bases separating them. Germline CDR1 reads SGHVS; CDR2 reads FNYEAQ. CDR3 region: CASSSSGLNTEAFF. Written as DNA, the CDR3 is TGTGCCAGCAGCTCCTCGGGGCTTAACACTGAAGCTTTCTTT.